This T cell receptor (beta chain) was found in a study of PD-L1 blockade in urothelial cancer. Repertoires were generated with immunoSEQ multiplex PCR, while TCRdb's copy carries only in-frame clones and drops some. This table has some 53,000 clones, 60% to 85% appearing once. Per germline, CDR1 MDHEN and CDR2 SYDVKM. Trimming at V came to 6 bases and at J to 5 bases, leaving 9 bases not matched to a gene. The CDR3 runs to 15 residues. Here the sequenced sample was PBMCs, taken around atezolizumab (anti-PD-L1) treatment. The receptor's source is a man aged 65 to 85 with urothelial cancer. V is TRBV28 and J is TRBJ1-4; 7 bases line up with TRBD1. The CDR3 here is CASSPYRDRNEKLFF. CDR3 bases: TGTGCCAGCAGCCCCTACCGGGACAGAAATGAAAAACTGTTTTTT. The complete variable domain, with remaining parts taken from reference TRBV28 and TRBJ1-4, reads DVKVTQSSRYLVKRTGEKVFLECVQDMDHENMFWYRQDPGLGLRLIYFSYDVKMKEKGDIPEGYSVSREKKERFSLILESASTNQTSMYLCASSPYRDRNEKLFFGSGTQLSVL.